This TCR beta chain was sequenced in a study of T cells after yellow fever vaccination. The study, taken as a whole, reports: CD4 and CD8 compartments shared a small share of clonotypes, likely from convergent recombination. Reappearance after the booster was observed for most primary-vaccination clones (roughly 97% CD4, about 86% CD8). Although the secondary response was weaker, it peaked faster, at day 5 versus 15.

This clonotype was counted between two and nine times. Its specificity is not known. Researchers made TCR cDNA using 5'RACE template switching, and this step added a universal primer site and UMIs. TCRdb redid the calling of the 5' RACE reads with MiXCR, one entry per CDR3 protein. The profile covers approximately 330,000 distinct CDR3 sequences, with about 4% appearing a single time and roughly 25% taken by the ten largest. CDR3 length: 12 residues. Germline V lookup: CDR1 KGHDR, CDR2 SFDVKD. Deletions cut 7 bases from V and 6 bases from J, with 12 bases between. The receptor comes from a man between 18 and 29 years old who received the YFV17D yellow fever vaccine. This chain links TRBV24-1 with TRBJ2-7; possible D gene TRBD1, 6 bases. The starting material was PBMCs, obtained 5 days after the yellow fever booster vaccination. CDR3 amino acids: CATSDTGFEQYF. Here the CDR3 DNA reads TGTGCCACCAGCGACACAGGGTTCGAGCAGTACTTC.